One T cell receptor (beta chain) is described in this entry. Its specificity is not known. The source of the sample is a study of identical twins. Overall study findings and caveats: Twin pairs' shared out-of-frame alpha sequences were enriched in low generation probability. Instead of following the same donors, the conclusions were based on cross-sectional statistical analysis.

TCRdb re-called the 5' RACE reads through MiXCR, storing one row per CDR3 protein. The sample yields around 1.7 million distinct CDR3 sequences, around 29% seen once. This CDR3 is 16 amino acids long. V was trimmed by 0 bases and J by 2 bases, leaving 11 bases between them. Germline V lookup: CDR1 SGDLS, CDR2 YYNGEE. This clonotype originated in a newborn girl in good health. The chain combines TRBV9 with TRBJ2-2, with D perhaps matching TRBD2 (6 bases). The sequencing sample was made of cord blood. The CDR3 region has the DNA TGTGCCAGCAGCGTAGCTGAGGGAGGAAACACCGGGGAGCTGTTTTTT. The encoded protein is CASSVAEGGNTGELFF. Together with reference TRBV9 and TRBJ2-2, the CDR3 gives the full variable domain: DSGVTQTPKHLITATGQRVTLRCSPRSGDLSVYWYQQSLDQGLQFLIQYYNGEERAKGNILERFSAQQFPDLHSELNLSSLELGDSALYFCASSVAEGGNTGELFFGEGSRLTVL.